This T cell receptor (beta chain) was obtained from a study of cytomegalovirus exposure and HLA in healthy donors. PCR amplification relied on 60 Vbeta primers (plus 13 Jbeta primers). Libraries were prepared by immunoSEQ multiplex PCR; TCRdb keeps only in-frame clonotypes and omits some of them. Of 100,000 to 150,000 clones listed, around 73% were seen once; the top ten hold 1.4% to 1.5%. A remark on this clone: At one of its ends the junction is not consistent with the germline gene, which may arise from a read error. The sample contains more than one DNA sequence encoding this CDR3.

The CDR3 extends over 14 amino acids. Germline V gives CDR1 SGHTA, CDR2 FQGNSA. This chain uses TRBV7-2 with TRBJ2-7; TRBD1 is a possible D gene (7 bases). The receptor was derived from a female donor in good health and CMV-seronegative. The sequencing input was PBMCs. The chain's CDR3 is CASSLQGGSYEQYF. The CDR3 nucleotides are TGTGCCAGCAGCTTACAGGGGGGCTCCTACGAGCAATACTTC. Complete variable domain (other parts from reference TRBV7-2 and TRBJ2-7): GAGVSQSPSNKVTEKGKDVELRCDPISGHTALYWYRQSLGQGLEFLIYFQGNSAPDKSGLPSDRFSAERTGGSVSTLTIQRTQQEDSAVYLCASSLQGGSYEQYFGPGTRLTVT.